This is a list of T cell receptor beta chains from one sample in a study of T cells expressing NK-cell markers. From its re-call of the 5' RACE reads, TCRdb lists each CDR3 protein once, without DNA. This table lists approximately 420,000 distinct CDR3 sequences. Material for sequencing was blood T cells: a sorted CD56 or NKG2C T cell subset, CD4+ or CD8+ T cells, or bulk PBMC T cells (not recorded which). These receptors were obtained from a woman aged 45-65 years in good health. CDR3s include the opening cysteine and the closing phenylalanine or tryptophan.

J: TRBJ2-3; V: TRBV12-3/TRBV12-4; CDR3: CASTSPGDTQYF
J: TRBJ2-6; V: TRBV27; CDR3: CASSFGAPGANVLTF
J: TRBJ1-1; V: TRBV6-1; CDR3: CATNRMLNTEAFF
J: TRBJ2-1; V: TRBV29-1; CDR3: CSVVVGSWANEQFF
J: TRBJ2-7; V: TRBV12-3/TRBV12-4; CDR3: CASSPRYEQYF
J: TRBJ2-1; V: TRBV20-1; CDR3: CSANKGLAEQFF
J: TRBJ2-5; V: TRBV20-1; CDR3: CSGAAGVVETQYF
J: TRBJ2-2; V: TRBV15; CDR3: CATRPNRGWELFF
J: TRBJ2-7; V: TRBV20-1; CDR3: CSARSLAGWGHEQYF
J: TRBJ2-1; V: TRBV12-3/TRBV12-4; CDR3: CASSLHSGSYNEQFF
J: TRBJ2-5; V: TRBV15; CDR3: CATSRGGSATGSQYF
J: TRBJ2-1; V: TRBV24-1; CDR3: CATSAVRGKYNEQFF
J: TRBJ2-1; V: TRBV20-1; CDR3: CSARGGTSPNEQFF
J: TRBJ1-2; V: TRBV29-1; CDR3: CSVFRQDGYTF
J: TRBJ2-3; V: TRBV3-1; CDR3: CASSQGVGRNTQYF
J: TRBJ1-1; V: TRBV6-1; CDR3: CASSEMGVNTEAFF
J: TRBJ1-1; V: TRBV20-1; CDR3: CSASGFRVNTEAFF
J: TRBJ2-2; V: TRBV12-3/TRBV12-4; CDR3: CASSLIALYSNTGELFF
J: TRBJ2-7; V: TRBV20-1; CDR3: CSALAGVTDEQYF
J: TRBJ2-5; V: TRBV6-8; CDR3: CASSPLGKQETQYF
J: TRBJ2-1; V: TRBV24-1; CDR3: CATSDFRDTYEQFF
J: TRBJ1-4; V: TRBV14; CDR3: CASSQIGLGEKLFF
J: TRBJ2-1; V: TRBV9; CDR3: CASSLPRGEQFF
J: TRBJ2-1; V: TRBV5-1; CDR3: CASSFRGTVPYNEQFF
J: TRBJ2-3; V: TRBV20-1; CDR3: CSARDRLAGDTDTQYF
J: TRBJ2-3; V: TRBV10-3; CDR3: CAISVTGITDTQYF
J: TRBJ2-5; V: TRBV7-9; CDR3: CASSLAASGSGAETQYF
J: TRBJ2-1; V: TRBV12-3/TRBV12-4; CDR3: CASTNPGTSGEQFF
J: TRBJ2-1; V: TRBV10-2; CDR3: CASSEGTSHYNEQFF
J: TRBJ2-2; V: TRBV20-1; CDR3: CSAYRTGIIFTGELFF
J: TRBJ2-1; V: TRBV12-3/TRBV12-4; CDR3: CATGDRVNEQFF
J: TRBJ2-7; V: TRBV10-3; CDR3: CAIWDLNDSYEQYF
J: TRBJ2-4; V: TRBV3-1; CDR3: CASRDTSGGNIQYF
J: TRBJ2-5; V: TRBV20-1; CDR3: CSARVGWIGQETQYF
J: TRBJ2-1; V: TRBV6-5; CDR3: CASRPGLGNEQFF